This T cell receptor (beta chain) was profiled in a study of shared clonotypes between healthy human individuals. Study-wide findings and caveats: The study found approximately 5% of naive CD4 clonotypes shared across a few donors.

CD45RO-negative cells were positively selected for CCR7, leaving out terminally differentiated effector memory CD45RA+ cells. A note on this clone: Its antigen is as yet unknown.

Produced via immunoSEQ multiplex PCR; TCRdb's table is partial and in-frame only. The sample lists around 1,900,000 clones; around 93% were seen once. There are 12 residues in the CDR3. The V gene lost 6 bases and the J gene lost 7 bases, with 9 bases spanning the gap. CDR1 is LNHDA and CDR2 is SQIVND in the germline V gene (reference sequence). Sequenced input: naive CD8+ T cells from PBMCs. This TCR was sampled from a man aged 18 to 30 in good health. Some clones in this sample may be carry-over from other donors' samples. J is TRBJ2-2 and V is TRBV19; D gene uncertain. CDR3 loop: CASRDAVGELFF. The CDR3 coding sequence is TGTGCCAGTAGGGACGCGGTCGGGGAGCTGTTTTTT.